These 14 T cell receptor beta chains were sequenced from one sample in a study of sequential checkpoint blockade in melanoma. Here immunoSEQ multiplex PCR was the method, and the copy in TCRdb shows in-frame clones only, minus some. The sample has some 40,000 clones; about four fifths are singletons. This sample's treatment: randomized to nivolumab then ipilimumab (arm A) or the reverse (arm B). Sequencing was performed on CD8+ T cells sorted from blood (inferred from file names), taken from a patient given nivolumab and ipilimumab in sequence. Source of these receptors: a human donor with melanoma.

V usage is TRBV5-4 and J usage is TRBJ2-1; perhaps TRBD2 as D (5 bases). This CDR3 has 16 amino acids. Trimming took off 1 base at V and 0 bases at J, with 11 bases between the two ends. From germline, CDR1 is SGHNT and CDR2 YYREEE (reference sequence). CDR3 loop: CASSLPAELSYNEQFF. The CDR3 DNA reads as TGTGCCAGCAGCTTGCCAGCGGAACTCTCCTACAATGAGCAGTTCTTC.

The chain uses TRBV6-5 and TRBJ1-1; no clear D. Trimming took 2 bases from V and 2 from J, leaving 12 bases between them. CDR1 is MNHEY, CDR2 SVGAGI, per germline. The CDR3 has 15 residues. The DNA of the CDR3 is TGTGCCAGCAGTTACGAGCAGAGGGCAAACACTGAAGCTTTCTTT. Translation gives CASSYEQRANTEAFF.

This sequence joins TRBV27 and TRBJ2-5; D unresolved. The CDR3 has 13 residues. The germline V gene encodes CDR1 MNHEY and CDR2 SMNVEV (reference sequence). V was cut by 2 bases and J by 0 bases, with 4 bases left in between. Here the CDR3 reads CASSLQYQETQYF. CDR3 nucleotide sequence: TGTGCCAGCAGTTTACAGTACCAAGAGACCCAGTACTTC.

In regard to this clone: One end of the junction does not line up with germline, which may come from a read error. The chain combines TRBV10-3 with TRBJ1-2; 12 bases are a match to TRBD1. This CDR3 has 15 residues. Germline V gene lookup returns CDR1 ENHRY and CDR2 SYGVKD. CDR3 residues: CAITEPGQGAWGYTF. In nucleotides, the CDR3 is TGTGCCATCACTGAGCCGGGACAGGGGGCCTGGGGCTACACCTTC.

This chain connects TRBV5-1 to TRBJ1-6; D possibly corresponds to TRBD1 (5 bases). This CDR3 has 15 residues. Trimming removed 4 bases from V and 2 bases from J, with 10 bases in between. Germline V gene sequence: CDR1 SGHRS, CDR2 YFSETQ. In DNA, the CDR3 is TGCGCCAGCAGCGGGGAGGGGCCCTATAATTCACCCCTCCACTTT. Translated, it gives CASSGEGPYNSPLHF.

V usage is TRBV30 and J usage is TRBJ2-6, with a possible D match to TRBD1 (6 bases). CDR1 and CDR2 (germline): GTSNPN, SVGIG (reference sequence). CDR3 length: 14 amino acids. V was clipped by 3 bases and J by 2 bases, with 8 bases between them. The CDR3 nucleotides read TGTGCCTGGAGCGAGGGGGCTGGGGCCAACGTCCTGACTTTC. This sequence encodes CAWSEGAGANVLTF.

As concerns this clone: The same CDR3 can be traced to other DNA sequences in this sample. The genes are TRBV19 and TRBJ1-2, with 7 bases fitting TRBD1. CDR3 length: 16 amino acids. Germline values: CDR1 LNHDA, CDR2 SQIVND (reference sequence). The V segment lost 1 base and the J segment 5 bases; nucleotides outside the gene matches: 10. CDR3 DNA sequence: TGTGCCAGTAGTATAGGTACCAGGGGGACGTCATATGGCTACACCTTC. Translating gives CASSIGTRGTSYGYTF.

The chain is built from TRBV4-1 and TRBJ1-2; TRBD1 might be the D (6 bases). The V end lost 1 base, the J end lost 4 bases, and 13 bases lay between the germline ends. The CDR3 is made up of 15 amino acids. CDR1 is MGHRA and CDR2 is YSYEKL in the germline V gene. As DNA, the CDR3 is TGCGCCAGCAGCCAAGTCCCAGGGGTTACCTATGGCTACACCTTC. It codes for CASSQVPGVTYGYTF.

This chain links TRBV6-1 with TRBJ1-4; a possible D gene is TRBD1 (6 bases). The CDR3 runs 14 residues. Germline lookup yields CDR1 MNHNS and CDR2 SASEGT. Trimming cost V 8 bases and J 7 bases, with 17 bases left between them. The CDR3 DNA follows: TGTGCCAGCGGATACAGGGACGGAGGTGAAAAACTGTTTTTT. It encodes CASGYRDGGEKLFF.

This chain joins TRBV28 and TRBJ2-1; 11 nucleotides agree with TRBD2. Germline V gene lookup returns CDR1 MDHEN and CDR2 SYDVKM. The CDR3 contains 14 residues. The trim removed 7 bases at V and 4 bases at J, leaving 3 bases unmatched. CDR3 residues: CASTSGRLYNEQFF. The CDR3 nucleotides are TGTGCCAGCACTAGCGGGAGGCTGTACAATGAGCAGTTCTTC.

The chain carries TRBV7-9 and TRBJ2-7, with 9 bases aligning to TRBD1. Germline lookup yields CDR1 SEHNR and CDR2 FQNEAQ (reference sequence). V trimming: 3 bases; J trimming: 3 bases; junction bases outside the gene matches: 6. This CDR3 region has 15 residues. CDR3 in DNA: TGTGCCAGCAGCTTCTCCGGGACAGGGCTCTACGAGCAGTACTTC. Translation: CASSFSGTGLYEQYF.

The gene calls are TRBV19 and TRBJ2-2, with 9 bases lining up with TRBD1. This CDR3 is built from 15 residues. The trim removed 9 bases at V and 5 bases at J, leaving 10 bases unmatched. In germline, CDR1 is LNHDA, CDR2 SQIVND (reference sequence). The CDR3 DNA follows: TGTGCCAGCGAAGCGTTGGACAGGGGTACCGGGGAGCTGTTTTTT. Translated: CASEALDRGTGELFF.

V is TRBV5-6 and J is TRBJ2-1; 8 bases fit TRBD1. This CDR3 spans 15 amino acids. Germline CDR1 reads SGHDT; CDR2 reads YYEEEE. V trimming: 0 bases; J trimming: 6 bases; junction bases outside the gene matches: 5. The CDR3 nucleotides are TGTGCCAGCAGCTTGGGGACAGGGCTCCTCAATGAGCAGTTCTTC. This gives the protein CASSLGTGLLNEQFF.

The chain employs TRBV11-2 and TRBJ2-7; possible D gene TRBD1, 5 bases. Germline V gene lookup returns CDR1 SGHAT and CDR2 FQNNGV. Trimming removed 0 bases at V and 2 bases at J, with 14 bases between. The CDR3 loop spans 16 amino acids. The CDR3 DNA reads as TGTGCCAGCAGCTTAGATAGTTGGGAAGGGGCCTACGAGCAGTACTTC. Protein product: CASSLDSWEGAYEQYF.